This paragraph covers one T cell receptor beta chain sequence. Full-length variable regions came from constant-region reverse primers plus semi-nested Nested Universal Primer A PCR. Using its own MiXCR run on the 5' RACE reads, TCRdb lists one record per CDR3 protein. The data hold tens of thousands of distinct CDR3 sequences, with about 26% observed a single time. Germline-derived CDR1 and CDR2 are MGHRA and YSYEKL. Between the trimmed V and J ends, which lost 0 bases and 0 bases, there was a span of 8 bases. This CDR3 comprises 16 residues. Naive CD4+ T cells were purified with Tregs depleted by CD25.

The receptor was derived from a female donor with breast cancer. The sequencing sample was made of naive CD4+ T cells sorted from a lymph node. Noted subset: naive CD4+ T cells, CD4+CD45RA+CD25-. This chain uses TRBV4-1 with TRBJ2-2, with D maybe TRBD1 (5 bases). The CDR3 region has the DNA TGCGCCAGCAGCCAAGAAGGGGAATCGAACACCGGGGAGCTGTTTTTT. It encodes CASSQEGESNTGELFF.